Below are 25 T cell receptor beta chains sequenced from a single sample in a study of vaccination and CD4 T cells after COVID-19. For these receptors, no antigen is known. CD4+ T cells that had been cultured provided DNA sequenced with the Oncomine TCR Beta short-read assay. TCRdb itself ran the PCR reads through MiXCR, one entry per CDR3 protein. The repertoire holds about 24,000 distinct CDR3 sequences, with 50% to 70% as singletons. Treatment described: roughly nine-day PBMC culture with coronavirus spike peptide pools or control peptides (ViraFEST assay). Sequencing used CD4+ T cells from blood, cultured in vitro, obtained after SARS-CoV-2 vaccination. Receptor source: a human donor who received a COVID-19 vaccine.

The chain uses TRBV27 and TRBJ2-7; D ambiguous. Germline lookup yields CDR1 MNHEY and CDR2 SMNVEV (reference sequence). The CDR3 sequence is 13 residues long. Deletions cut 2 bases from V and 2 bases from J, with 7 bases between. CDR3 residues: CASSLGPAYEQYF. The CDR3, as DNA: TGTGCCAGCAGTTTAGGGCCAGCCTACGAGCAGTACTTC.

The chain recombines TRBV6-2 or TRBV6-3 with TRBJ2-1, with TRBD2 matching 14 bases. The CDR3 runs to 20 residues. J was trimmed by 0 bases and V by 2 bases; bases with no gene match: 9. Germline V CDR1 and CDR2: MNHEY, SVGEGT. The CDR3 coding sequence is TGTGCCAGCAGTTACCCCCGACTAGCGGGGGGGCCCCGCTCCTACAATGAGCAGTTCTTC. Protein product: CASSYPRLAGGPRSYNEQFF.

Only a few counts were recorded for this clonotype. The rearrangement uses TRBV6-1 and TRBJ2-3; D gene unclear. Deletions cut 7 bases from V and 1 base from J, with 12 bases between. CDR1 is MNHNS, CDR2 SASEGT, per germline. The CDR3 spans 14 residues. The DNA for the CDR3 is TGTGCCAGCAATGTTGGGGTAGGCACAGATACGCAGTATTTT. It is translated as CASNVGVGTDTQYF.

There are a few counts of this clonotype. This chain uses TRBV6-5 with TRBJ2-2, with TRBD2 matching 13 bases. The J segment lost 5 bases and the V segment lost 4 bases, leaving 13 bases of the junction unmatched. CDR1 and CDR2 from the germline V gene are MNHEY and SVGAGI. The CDR3 spans 19 residues. The CDR3: CASSSPASTSGGRTGELFF. The CDR3 nucleotides read TGTGCCAGCAGTTCCCCCGCGTCGACTAGCGGGGGGCGGACCGGGGAGCTGTTTTTT.

The chain combines TRBV19 with TRBJ1-1, with 7 bases identical to TRBD1. The CDR3 contains 14 residues. V was pared by 6 bases and J by 0 bases, with 4 bases of the junction left unmatched. CDR1 LNHDA and CDR2 SQIVND come from the germline V gene (reference sequence). CDR3 residues: CASRTDRLNTEAFF. The DNA for the CDR3 is TGTGCCAGTAGGACGGACAGGTTGAACACTGAAGCTTTCTTT.

This rearrangement joins TRBV12-3 or TRBV12-4 to TRBJ1-1, with 8 positions matching TRBD1. CDR3 length: 16 residues. With V trimmed by 6 bases and J by 0 bases, 9 bases remained unmatched. The CDR3 bases are TGTGCCAGCAGCAAGGGACAGGCACTTATGAACACTGAAGCTTTCTTT. This sequence encodes CASSKGQALMNTEAFF.

J is TRBJ2-1 and V is TRBV20-1; no clear D. CDR1 and CDR2 (germline): DFQATT, SNEGSKA (reference sequence). CDR3 length equals 12 residues. V lost 4 bases to trimming and J lost 7 bases, with 11 bases between them. The DNA of the CDR3 is TGCAGTGCTAACCAACCTGGGAATGAGCAGTTCTTC. Its protein product is CSANQPGNEQFF.

The chain combines TRBV20-1 with TRBJ2-1; D possibly corresponds to TRBD1 (6 bases). Germline values: CDR1 DFQATT, CDR2 SNEGSKA (reference sequence). Between the trimmed V and J ends, which lost 5 bases and 4 bases, there was a span of 12 bases. This CDR3 has 13 residues. The CDR3 nucleotides are TGCAGTGCTTCGAGGACAGCATACAATGAGCAGTTCTTC. It codes for CSASRTAYNEQFF.

This chain joins TRBV6-5 and TRBJ1-1; a possible D gene is TRBD1 (5 bases). From germline, CDR1 is MNHEY and CDR2 SVGAGI. The CDR3 is 14 amino acids. Between the trimmed V and J ends, which lost 4 bases and 11 bases, there was a span of 20 bases. This CDR3 reads CASSSDTRRWGAFF. CDR3 coding DNA: TGTGCCAGCAGTTCCGACACAAGAAGGTGGGGCGCTTTCTTT.

The chain combines TRBV5-1 with TRBJ2-7, with no clear D. Germline V gene sequence: CDR1 SGHRS, CDR2 YFSETQ. The ends were cut back, 3 bases at V and 1 base at J, with 14 bases in the middle. This CDR3 is 15 amino acids long. The CDR3 coding sequence is TGCGCCAGCAGCTCGGACCCAGTAGGTTCCTACGAGCAGTACTTC. It yields the protein CASSSDPVGSYEQYF. Full variable domain (rest looked up from reference TRBV5-1 and TRBJ2-7): KAGVTQTPRYLIKTRGQQVTLSCSPISGHRSVSWYQQTPGQGLQFLFEYFSETQRNKGNFPGRFSGRQFSNSRSEMNVSTLELGDSALYLCASSSDPVGSYEQYFGPGTRLTVT.

This clonotype showed up just a few times. V is TRBV11-3 and J is TRBJ2-3, with D possibly being TRBD1 (6 bases). Trimming left V 3 bases short and J 0 bases short, with 10 bases between. The CDR3 contains 15 residues. Per the germline V gene, CDR1 is SGHNT and CDR2 is YENEEA. The chain's CDR3 is CASSFPGASTDTQYF. DNA for the CDR3: TGTGCCAGCAGCTTCCCAGGGGCTAGCACAGATACGCAGTATTTT.

This rearrangement joins TRBV21-1 to TRBJ1-5; the table gives TRBD1 as D, unverified against the DNA. TRBV21-1 is labeled a pseudogene. The CDR3 length is 16 residues. The CDR3 spells CASSRGGVGLNQPQHF. The CDR3 DNA follows: TGTGCCAGCAGCCGAGGGGGTGTGGGCCTAAATCAGCCCCAGCATTTT.

The chain links TRBV10-3 to TRBJ2-1; D may be TRBD1 or TRBD2 (5 bases each). Matching the DNA end better, TRBJ2-7 makes the J call doubtful. CDR1 and CDR2 from the germline V gene are ENHRY and SYGVKD. The CDR3 sequence is 13 residues long. The CDR3 coding sequence is TGTGCCATCAGGGAGGAGACAGCCTACGAGCAGTACTTC. Protein: CAIREETAYEQYF.

The V call is TRBV7-2, the J call TRBJ2-7; 8 nucleotides match TRBD2. In germline, CDR1 is SGHTA, CDR2 FQGNSA. V shed 4 bases, J shed 2 bases, and the junction held 4 bases outside the gene matches. This CDR3 region has 14 residues. The CDR3 nucleotides read TGTGCCAGCAGCTCCTCGGGACTAGCCTACGAGCAGTACTTC. Translating it yields CASSSSGLAYEQYF.

The chain employs TRBV6-1 and TRBJ2-3; D call uncertain. Between the trimmed V and J ends, which lost 2 bases and 2 bases, there was a span of 8 bases. CDR3 size: 14 residues. Germline CDR1 MNHNS, CDR2 SASEGT. CDR3 sequence: CASSEIDFTDTQYF. In nucleotides, the CDR3 is TGTGCCAGCAGTGAAATAGACTTCACAGATACGCAGTATTTT.

The V call is TRBV30, the J call TRBJ1-4; D gene ambiguous. This CDR3 comprises 12 residues. With 1 base removed from V and 7 bases from J, the gap between germline ends came to 7 bases. CDR1 is GTSNPN and CDR2 is SVGIG in the germline V gene (reference sequence). The CDR3 spells CAWSGGSEKLFF. CDR3 sequence (DNA): TGTGCCTGGAGTGGAGGGAGTGAAAAACTGTTTTTT.

The gene calls are TRBV25-1 and TRBJ2-5, with TRBD2 matching 9 bases. The CDR3 has 14 residues. The V gene's germline CDR1 is MGHDK and CDR2 SYGVNS. Unmatched junction bases numbered 4, after V lost 3 bases and J lost 5 bases. The CDR3, as DNA: TGTGCCAGCAGTGATCGCGCGGGGGGGGAGACCCAGTACTTC. It encodes CASSDRAGGETQYF.

This rearrangement joins TRBV2 to TRBJ1-5, with D possibly matching TRBD1 (5 bases). CDR3 length: 13 amino acids. V was trimmed by 6 bases and J by 4 bases, leaving 10 bases between them. Per germline, CDR1 SNHLY and CDR2 FYNNEI. CDR3 coding DNA: TGTGCCAGCAGGGACACCAGGAATCAGCCCCAGCATTTT. Its translation is CASRDTRNQPQHF.

The sample holds a few counts of this clonotype. This chain joins TRBV5-1 and TRBJ2-5, with D perhaps TRBD2 (5 bases). The germline gives CDR1 SGHRS, CDR2 YFSETQ. The CDR3 contains 15 residues. V was trimmed by 0 bases and J by 0 bases, leaving 9 bases between them. The CDR3 DNA reads as TGCGCCAGCAGCTTGGTGGGGAGTAACCAAGAGACCCAGTACTTC. Protein: CASSLVGSNQETQYF.

This clonotype was recorded a few times. In nucleotides, the CDR3 is TGTGCCAGCATCCCGACTGGCTCCTACGAGCAGTACTTC. Translating it yields CASIPTGSYEQYF. This chain uses TRBV12-3 or TRBV12-4 with TRBJ2-7, with D hard to call. The CDR3 loop spans 13 amino acids. V gave up 7 bases and J gave up 0 bases, with 10 bases separating them.

CDR3 residues: CASSVQGLNTEAFF. CDR3 nucleotides: TGTGCCAGCAGTGTCCAGGGCCTGAACACTGAAGCTTTCTTT. V and J are TRBV2 and TRBJ1-1; a possible D gene is TRBD1 (5 bases). Trimming removed 4 bases from V and 0 bases from J, with 9 bases in between. The CDR3 runs to 14 residues. Per the germline V gene, CDR1 is SNHLY and CDR2 is FYNNEI.

V gene TRBV28 combines with J gene TRBJ1-2, with no clear D. Trimming left V 5 bases short and J 0 bases short, with 10 bases between. The CDR3 is 14 residues long. The germline V gene encodes CDR1 MDHEN and CDR2 SYDVKM. CDR3 protein: CASSETSANYGYTF. The CDR3 coding sequence is TGTGCCAGCAGTGAGACCTCTGCTAACTATGGCTACACCTTC.

The chain couples TRBV2 to TRBJ2-7; D remains ambiguous. This CDR3 comprises 13 residues. The germline V gene has CDR1 SNHLY and CDR2 FYNNEI. V shed 6 bases and J shed 3 bases, with 12 bases lying between them. The CDR3 here is CASRVDTNYEQYF. The CDR3 DNA reads TGTGCCAGCAGGGTCGATACTAACTACGAGCAGTACTTC.

This clonotype was recorded once. The chain carries TRBV5-4 and TRBJ1-1; D is unresolved. CDR3 length: 14 residues. The V end lost 0 bases, the J end lost 5 bases, and 11 bases lay between the germline ends. CDR1 SGHNT and CDR2 YYREEE come from the germline V gene (reference sequence). CDR3 DNA sequence: TGTGCCAGCAGCTTGGCCGGGGATGGAACTGAAGCTTTCTTT. Translated, it gives CASSLAGDGTEAFF.

This chain's CDR3 is CASRMVGTAYSNQPQHF. In DNA, the CDR3 is TGTGCCAGTAGGATGGTCGGGACGGCCTATAGCAATCAGCCCCAGCATTTT. This rearrangement joins TRBV19 to TRBJ1-5; D might be TRBD1 (5 bases). V shed 6 bases and J shed 0 bases, with 18 bases lying between them. The CDR3 sequence is 17 residues long. Germline assignment: CDR1 LNHDA and CDR2 SQIVND (reference sequence).